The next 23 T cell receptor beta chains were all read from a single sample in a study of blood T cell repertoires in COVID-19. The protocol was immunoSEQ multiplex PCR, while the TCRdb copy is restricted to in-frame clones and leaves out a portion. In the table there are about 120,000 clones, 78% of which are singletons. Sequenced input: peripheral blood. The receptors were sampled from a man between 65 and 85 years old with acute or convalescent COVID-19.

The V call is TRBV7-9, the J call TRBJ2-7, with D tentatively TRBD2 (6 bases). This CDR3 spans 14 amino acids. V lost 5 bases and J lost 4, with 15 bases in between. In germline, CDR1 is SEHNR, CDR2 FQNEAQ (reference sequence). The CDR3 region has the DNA TGTGCCAGCAGCATCGGGACGGCGGGATACGAGCAGTACTTC. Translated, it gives CASSIGTAGYEQYF. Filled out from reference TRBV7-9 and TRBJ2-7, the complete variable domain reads DTGVSQNPRHKITKRGQNVTFRCDPISEHNRLYWYRQTLGQGPEFLTYFQNEAQLEKSRLLSDRFSAERPKGSFSTLEIQRTEQGDSAMYLCASSIGTAGYEQYFGPGTRLTVT.

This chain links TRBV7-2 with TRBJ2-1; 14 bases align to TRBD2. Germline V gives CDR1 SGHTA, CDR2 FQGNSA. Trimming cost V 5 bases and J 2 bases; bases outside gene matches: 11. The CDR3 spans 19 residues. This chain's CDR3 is CASSKRTGLAGGTYNEQFF. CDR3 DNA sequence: TGTGCCAGCAGCAAACGCACTGGACTAGCGGGGGGTACCTACAATGAGCAGTTCTTC.

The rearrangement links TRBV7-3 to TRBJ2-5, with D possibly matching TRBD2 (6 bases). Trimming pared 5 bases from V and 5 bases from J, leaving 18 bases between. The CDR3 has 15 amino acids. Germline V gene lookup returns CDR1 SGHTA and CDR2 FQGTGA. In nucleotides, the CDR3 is TGTGCCAGCAGCCCCGCATGGACGGGGGTGGAGACCCAGTACTTC. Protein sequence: CASSPAWTGVETQYF.

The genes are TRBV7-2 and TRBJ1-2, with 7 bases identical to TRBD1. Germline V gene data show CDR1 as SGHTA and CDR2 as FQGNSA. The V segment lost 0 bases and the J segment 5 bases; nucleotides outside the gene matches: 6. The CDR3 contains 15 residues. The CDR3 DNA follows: TGTGCCAGCAGCTTAGCGAGGGGGCTGGGGTATGGCTACACCTTC. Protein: CASSLARGLGYGYTF.

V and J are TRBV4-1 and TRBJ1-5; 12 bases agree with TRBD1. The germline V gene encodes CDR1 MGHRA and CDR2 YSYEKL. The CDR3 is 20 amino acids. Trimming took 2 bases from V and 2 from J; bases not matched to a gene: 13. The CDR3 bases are TGCGCCAGCAGCCAATCTTTCCGGGACAGGGGGCAAGTGGGCAATCAGCCCCAGCATTTT. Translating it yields CASSQSFRDRGQVGNQPQHF.

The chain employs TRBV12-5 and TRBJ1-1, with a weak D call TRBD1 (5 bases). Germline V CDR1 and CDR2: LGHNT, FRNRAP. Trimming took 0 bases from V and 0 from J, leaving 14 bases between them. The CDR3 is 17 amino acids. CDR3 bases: TGTGCTAGTGGTTTGGTAAAGGGGTCAGATATGAACACTGAAGCTTTCTTT. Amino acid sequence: CASGLVKGSDMNTEAFF.

CDR3 sequence (DNA): TGTGCCAGCAGCCCGCGGGACAGGGTCCACGAGCAGTACTTC. Encoded protein: CASSPRDRVHEQYF. The chain combines TRBV11-1 with TRBJ2-7; TRBD1 matches at 9 bases. Per the germline V gene, CDR1 is SGHAT and CDR2 is FQDESV (reference sequence). This CDR3 has 14 amino acids. After removal of 5 bases from V and 5 bases from J, the junction contained 7 bases not matched to a gene.

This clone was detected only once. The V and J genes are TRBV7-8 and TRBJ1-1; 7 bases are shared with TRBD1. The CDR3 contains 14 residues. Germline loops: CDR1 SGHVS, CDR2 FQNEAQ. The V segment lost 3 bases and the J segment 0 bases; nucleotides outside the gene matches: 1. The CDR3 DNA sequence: TGTGCCAGCAGCTTCGGGACAGTGAACACTGAAGCTTTCTTT. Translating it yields CASSFGTVNTEAFF.

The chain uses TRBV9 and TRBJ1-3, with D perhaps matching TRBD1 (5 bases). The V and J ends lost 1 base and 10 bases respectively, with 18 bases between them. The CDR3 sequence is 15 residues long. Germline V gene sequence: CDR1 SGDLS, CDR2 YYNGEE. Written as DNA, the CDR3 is TGTGCCAGCAGCGTATCCGCAGGGCCCGAAGGGACCATATATTTT. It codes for CASSVSAGPEGTIYF.

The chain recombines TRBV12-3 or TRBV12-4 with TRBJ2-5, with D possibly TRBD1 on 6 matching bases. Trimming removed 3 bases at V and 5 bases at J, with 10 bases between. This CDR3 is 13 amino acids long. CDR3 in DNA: TGTGCCAGCAGTTTGTGGGGGCCGGAGACCCAGTACTTC. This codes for CASSLWGPETQYF.

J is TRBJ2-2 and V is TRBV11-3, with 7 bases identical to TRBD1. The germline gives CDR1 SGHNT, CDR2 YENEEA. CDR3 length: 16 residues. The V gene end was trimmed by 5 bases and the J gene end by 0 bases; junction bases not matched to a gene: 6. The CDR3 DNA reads TGTGCCAGCAGCCCAGGACAGGACGCGAACACCGGGGAGCTGTTTTTT. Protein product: CASSPGQDANTGELFF.

CDR3 in amino acids: CASSGQGARNQPQHF. CDR3 in DNA: TGTGCCAGCAGTGGACAGGGTGCCCGAAATCAGCCCCAGCATTTT. This chain links TRBV2 with TRBJ1-5; 7 bases are shared with TRBD1. Germline loops: CDR1 SNHLY, CDR2 FYNNEI. The CDR3 runs to 15 residues. V was pared by 4 bases and J by 4 bases, with 7 bases of the junction left unmatched.

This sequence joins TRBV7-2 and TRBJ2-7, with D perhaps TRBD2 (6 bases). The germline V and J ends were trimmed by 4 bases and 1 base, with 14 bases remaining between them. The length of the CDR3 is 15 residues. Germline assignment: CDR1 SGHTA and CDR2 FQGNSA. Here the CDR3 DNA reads TGTGCCAGCAGCTATCAAGCGGGTCTGTCCTACGAGCAGTACTTC. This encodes CASSYQAGLSYEQYF.

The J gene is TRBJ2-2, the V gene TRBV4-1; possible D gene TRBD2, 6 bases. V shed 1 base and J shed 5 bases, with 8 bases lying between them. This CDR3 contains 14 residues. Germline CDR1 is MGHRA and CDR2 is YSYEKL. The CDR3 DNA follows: TGCGCCAGCAGCCAAGGGGGGGAAACCGGGGAGCTGTTTTTT. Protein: CASSQGGETGELFF.

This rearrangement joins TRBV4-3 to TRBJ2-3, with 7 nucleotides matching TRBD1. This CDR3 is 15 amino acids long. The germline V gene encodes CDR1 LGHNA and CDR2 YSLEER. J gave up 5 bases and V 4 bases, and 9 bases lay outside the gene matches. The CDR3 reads CASSPPGDRGDTQYF. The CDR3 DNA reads TGCGCCAGCAGCCCCCCAGGGGACAGAGGAGATACGCAGTATTTT.

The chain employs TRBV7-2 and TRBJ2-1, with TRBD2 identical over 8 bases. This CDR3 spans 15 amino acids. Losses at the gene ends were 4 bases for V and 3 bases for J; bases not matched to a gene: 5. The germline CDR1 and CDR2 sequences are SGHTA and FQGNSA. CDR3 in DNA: TGTGCCAGCAGCTCGCGGGGGGCCATCTACAATGAGCAGTTCTTC. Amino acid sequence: CASSSRGAIYNEQFF.

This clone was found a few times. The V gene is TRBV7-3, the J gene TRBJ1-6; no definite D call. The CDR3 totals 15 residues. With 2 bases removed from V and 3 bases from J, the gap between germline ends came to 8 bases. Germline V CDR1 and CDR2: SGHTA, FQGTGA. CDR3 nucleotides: TGTGCCAGCAGCTTATACGCCAGCTATAATTCACCCCTCCACTTT. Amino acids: CASSLYASYNSPLHF.

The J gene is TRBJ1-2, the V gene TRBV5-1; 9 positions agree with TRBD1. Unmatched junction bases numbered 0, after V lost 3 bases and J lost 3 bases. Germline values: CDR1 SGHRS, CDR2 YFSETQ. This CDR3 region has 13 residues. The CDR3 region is CASSWDRDYGYTF. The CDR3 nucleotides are TGCGCCAGCAGCTGGGACAGGGACTATGGCTACACCTTC.

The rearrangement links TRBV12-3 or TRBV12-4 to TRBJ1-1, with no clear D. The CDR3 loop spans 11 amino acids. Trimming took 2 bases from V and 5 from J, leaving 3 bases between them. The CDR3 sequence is CASSLSTEAFF. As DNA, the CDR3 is TGTGCCAGCAGTTTATCTACTGAAGCTTTCTTT.

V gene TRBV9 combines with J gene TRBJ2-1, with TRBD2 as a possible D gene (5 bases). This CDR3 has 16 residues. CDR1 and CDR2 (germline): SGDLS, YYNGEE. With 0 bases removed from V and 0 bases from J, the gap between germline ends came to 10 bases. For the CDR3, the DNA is TGTGCCAGCAGCGTAGGACTACCTAACTCCTACAATGAGCAGTTCTTC. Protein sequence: CASSVGLPNSYNEQFF.

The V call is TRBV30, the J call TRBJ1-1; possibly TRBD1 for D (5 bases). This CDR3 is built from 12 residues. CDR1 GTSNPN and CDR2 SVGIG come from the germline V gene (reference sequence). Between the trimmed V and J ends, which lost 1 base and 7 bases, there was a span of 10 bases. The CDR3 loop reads CAWSGGGIEAFF. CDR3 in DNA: TGTGCCTGGAGTGGCGGGGGGATTGAAGCTTTCTTT.

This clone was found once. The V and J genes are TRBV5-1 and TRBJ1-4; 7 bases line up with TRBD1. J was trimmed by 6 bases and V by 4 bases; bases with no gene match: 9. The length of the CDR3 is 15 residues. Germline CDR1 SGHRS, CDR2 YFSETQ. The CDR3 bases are TGCGCCAGCAGCCCCCTACCTGGACAGGATGAAAAACTGTTTTTT. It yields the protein CASSPLPGQDEKLFF.

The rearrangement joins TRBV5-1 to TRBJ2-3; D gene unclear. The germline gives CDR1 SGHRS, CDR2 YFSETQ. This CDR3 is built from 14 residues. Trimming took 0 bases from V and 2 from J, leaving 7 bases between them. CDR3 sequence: CASSLEHYTDTQYF. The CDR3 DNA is TGCGCCAGCAGCTTGGAGCATTACACAGATACGCAGTATTTT.